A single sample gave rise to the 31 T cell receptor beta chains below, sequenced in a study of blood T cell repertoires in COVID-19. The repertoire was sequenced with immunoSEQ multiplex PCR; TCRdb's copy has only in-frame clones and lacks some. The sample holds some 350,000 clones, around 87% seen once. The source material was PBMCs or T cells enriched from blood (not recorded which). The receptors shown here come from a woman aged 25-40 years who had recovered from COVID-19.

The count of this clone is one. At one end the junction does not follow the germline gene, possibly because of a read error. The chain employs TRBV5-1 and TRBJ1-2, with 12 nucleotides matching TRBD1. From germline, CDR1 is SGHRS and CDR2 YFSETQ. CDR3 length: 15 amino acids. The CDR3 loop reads CATSWGDRGPTGYTF. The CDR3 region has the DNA TGCGCCACCAGCTGGGGGGACAGGGGGCCCACGGGCTACACCTTC.

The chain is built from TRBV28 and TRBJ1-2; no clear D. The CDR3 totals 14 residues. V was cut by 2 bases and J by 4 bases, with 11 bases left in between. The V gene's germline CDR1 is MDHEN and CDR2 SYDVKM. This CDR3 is CASSLGHSIYGYTF. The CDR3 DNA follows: TGTGCCAGCAGTTTAGGGCACAGCATCTATGGCTACACCTTC.

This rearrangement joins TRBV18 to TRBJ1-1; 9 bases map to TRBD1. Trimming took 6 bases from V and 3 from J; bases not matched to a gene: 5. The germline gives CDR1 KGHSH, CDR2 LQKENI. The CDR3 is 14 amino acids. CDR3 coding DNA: TGTGCCAGCTCTCGGGACAGGGACGACACTGAAGCTTTCTTT. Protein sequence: CASSRDRDDTEAFF.

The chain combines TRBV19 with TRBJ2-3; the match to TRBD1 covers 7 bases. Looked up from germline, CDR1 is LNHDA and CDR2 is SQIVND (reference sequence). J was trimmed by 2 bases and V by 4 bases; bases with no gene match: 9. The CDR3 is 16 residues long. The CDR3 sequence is CASSSRDSQTTDTQYF. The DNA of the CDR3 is TGTGCCAGTAGTAGCCGGGACAGCCAAACCACAGATACGCAGTATTTT.

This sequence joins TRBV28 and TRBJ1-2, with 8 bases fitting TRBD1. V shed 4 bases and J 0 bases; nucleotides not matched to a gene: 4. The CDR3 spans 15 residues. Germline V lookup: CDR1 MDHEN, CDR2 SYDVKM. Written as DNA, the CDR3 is TGTGCCAGCAGTTCTACAGGGGGTACTAACTATGGCTACACCTTC. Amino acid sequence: CASSSTGGTNYGYTF.

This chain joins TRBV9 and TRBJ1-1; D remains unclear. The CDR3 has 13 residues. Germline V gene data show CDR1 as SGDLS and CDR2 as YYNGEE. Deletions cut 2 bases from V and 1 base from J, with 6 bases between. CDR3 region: CASSVSRNTEAFF. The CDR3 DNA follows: TGTGCCAGCAGCGTTTCCAGGAACACTGAAGCTTTCTTT.

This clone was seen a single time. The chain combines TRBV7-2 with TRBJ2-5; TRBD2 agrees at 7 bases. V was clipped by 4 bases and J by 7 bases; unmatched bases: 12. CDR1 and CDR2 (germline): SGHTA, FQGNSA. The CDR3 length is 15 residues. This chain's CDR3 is CASSSLLGGEGTQYF. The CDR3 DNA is TGTGCCAGCAGCTCCCTCCTGGGCGGGGAGGGGACCCAGTACTTC. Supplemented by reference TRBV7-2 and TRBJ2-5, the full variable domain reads GAGVSQSPSNKVTEKGKDVELRCDPISGHTALYWYRQSLGQGLEFLIYFQGNSAPDKSGLPSDRFSAERTGGSVSTLTIQRTQQEDSAVYLCASSSLLGGEGTQYFGPGTRLLVL.

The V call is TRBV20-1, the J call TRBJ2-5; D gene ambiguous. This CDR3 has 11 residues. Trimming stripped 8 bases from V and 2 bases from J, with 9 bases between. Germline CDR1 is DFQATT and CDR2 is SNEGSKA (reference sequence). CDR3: CSSVLQETQYF. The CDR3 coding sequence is TGCAGTTCAGTATTACAAGAGACCCAGTACTTC.

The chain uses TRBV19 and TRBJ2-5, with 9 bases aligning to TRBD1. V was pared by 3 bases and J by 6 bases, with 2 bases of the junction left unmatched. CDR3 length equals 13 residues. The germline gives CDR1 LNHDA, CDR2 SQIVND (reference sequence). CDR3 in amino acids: CASSIDRGKTQYF. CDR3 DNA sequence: TGTGCCAGTAGTATTGACAGGGGGAAGACCCAGTACTTC. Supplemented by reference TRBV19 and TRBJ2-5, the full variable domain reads DGGITQSPKYLFRKEGQNVTLSCEQNLNHDAMYWYRQDPGQGLRLIYYSQIVNDFQKGDIAEGYSVSREKKESFPLTVTSAQKNPTAFYLCASSIDRGKTQYFGPGTRLLVL.

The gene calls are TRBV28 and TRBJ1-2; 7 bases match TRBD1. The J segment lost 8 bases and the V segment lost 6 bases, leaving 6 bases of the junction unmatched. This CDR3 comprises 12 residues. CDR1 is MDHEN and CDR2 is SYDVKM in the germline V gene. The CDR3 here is CASRSTGDGYTF. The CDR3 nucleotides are TGTGCCAGCAGATCAACAGGGGACGGCTACACCTTC.

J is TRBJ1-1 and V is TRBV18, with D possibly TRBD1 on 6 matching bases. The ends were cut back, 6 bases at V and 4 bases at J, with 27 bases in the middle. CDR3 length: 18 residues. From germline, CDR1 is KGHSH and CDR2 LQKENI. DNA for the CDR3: TGTGCCAGCTCGCCGCTGCCACCAGGGGCGGACTTGGGCACTGAAGCTTTCTTT. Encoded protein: CASSPLPPGADLGTEAFF.

The CDR3 reads CASSYSTGYYGYTF. The CDR3 nucleotides read TGTGCCAGCAGTTACTCGACAGGGTACTATGGCTACACCTTC. The rearrangement uses TRBV6-2 or TRBV6-3 and TRBJ1-2; 7 bases map to TRBD1. CDR1 MNHEY and CDR2 SVGEGT come from the germline V gene. The CDR3 runs 14 residues. Trimming cost V 0 bases and J 3 bases; bases outside gene matches: 1.

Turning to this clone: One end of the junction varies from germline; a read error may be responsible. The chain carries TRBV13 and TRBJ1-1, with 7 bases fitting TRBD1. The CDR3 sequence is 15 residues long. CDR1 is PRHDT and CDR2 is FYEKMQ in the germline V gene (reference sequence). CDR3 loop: CASNLGVGGSTEAFF. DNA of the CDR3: TGTGCCAGCAACTTAGGAGTAGGGGGCAGCACTGAAGCTTTCTTT.

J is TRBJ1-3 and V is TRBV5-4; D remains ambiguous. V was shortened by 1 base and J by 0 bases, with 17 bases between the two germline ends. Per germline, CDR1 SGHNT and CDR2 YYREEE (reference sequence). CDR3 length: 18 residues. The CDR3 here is CASSLSLFASDSGNTIYF. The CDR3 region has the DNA TGTGCCAGCAGCTTGTCACTCTTCGCCAGCGACTCTGGAAACACCATATATTTT.

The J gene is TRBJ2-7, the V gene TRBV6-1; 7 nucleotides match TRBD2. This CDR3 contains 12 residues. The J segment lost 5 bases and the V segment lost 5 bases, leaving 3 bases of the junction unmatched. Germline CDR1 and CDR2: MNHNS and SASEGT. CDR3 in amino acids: CASSLRGDEQYF. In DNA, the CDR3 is TGTGCCAGCAGTTTACGGGGGGACGAGCAGTACTTC.

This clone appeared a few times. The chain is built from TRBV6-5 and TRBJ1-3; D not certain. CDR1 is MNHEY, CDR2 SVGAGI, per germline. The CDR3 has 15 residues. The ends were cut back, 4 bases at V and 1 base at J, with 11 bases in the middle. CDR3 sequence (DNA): TGTGCCAGCAGTTCTATCAGACAATCTGGAAACACCATATATTTT. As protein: CASSSIRQSGNTIYF.

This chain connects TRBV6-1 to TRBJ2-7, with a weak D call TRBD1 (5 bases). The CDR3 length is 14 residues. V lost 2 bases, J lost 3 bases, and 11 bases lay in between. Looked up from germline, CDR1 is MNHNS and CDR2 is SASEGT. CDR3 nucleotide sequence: TGTGCCAGCAGTGAAAAACAGGTCTTCTACGAGCAGTACTTC. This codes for CASSEKQVFYEQYF.

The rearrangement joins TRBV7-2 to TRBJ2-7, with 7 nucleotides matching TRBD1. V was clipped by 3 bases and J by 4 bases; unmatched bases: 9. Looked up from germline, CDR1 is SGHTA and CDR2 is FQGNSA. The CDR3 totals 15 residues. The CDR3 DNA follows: TGTGCCAGCAGCTTCCAGACAGGGTTTAGGTACGAGCAGTACTTC. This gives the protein CASSFQTGFRYEQYF.

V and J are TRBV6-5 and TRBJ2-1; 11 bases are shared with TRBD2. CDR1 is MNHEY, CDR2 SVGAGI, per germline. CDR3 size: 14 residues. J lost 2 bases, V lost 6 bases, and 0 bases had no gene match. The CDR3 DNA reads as TGTGCCAGCAGGGGACTAGCGGCCTACAATGAGCAGTTCTTC. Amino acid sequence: CASRGLAAYNEQFF.

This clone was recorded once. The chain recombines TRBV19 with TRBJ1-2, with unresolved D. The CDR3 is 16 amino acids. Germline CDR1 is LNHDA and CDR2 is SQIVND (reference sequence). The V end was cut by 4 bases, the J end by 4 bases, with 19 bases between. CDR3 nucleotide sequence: TGTGCCAGTAGTAGCACGGGATCTAATCGTCCCTATGGCTACACCTTC. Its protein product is CASSSTGSNRPYGYTF.

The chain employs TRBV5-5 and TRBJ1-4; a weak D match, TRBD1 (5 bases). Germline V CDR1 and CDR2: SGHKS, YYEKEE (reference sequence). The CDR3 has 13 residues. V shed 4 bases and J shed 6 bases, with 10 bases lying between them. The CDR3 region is CASSTGVHEKLFF. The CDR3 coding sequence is TGTGCCAGCAGCACAGGAGTTCATGAAAAACTGTTTTTT.

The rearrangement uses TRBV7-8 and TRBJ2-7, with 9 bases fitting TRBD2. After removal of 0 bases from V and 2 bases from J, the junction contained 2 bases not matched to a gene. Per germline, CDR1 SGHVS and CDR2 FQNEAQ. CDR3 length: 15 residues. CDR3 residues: CASSLAAGGPYEQYF. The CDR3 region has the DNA TGTGCCAGCAGCTTAGCGGCGGGGGGGCCCTACGAGCAGTACTTC.

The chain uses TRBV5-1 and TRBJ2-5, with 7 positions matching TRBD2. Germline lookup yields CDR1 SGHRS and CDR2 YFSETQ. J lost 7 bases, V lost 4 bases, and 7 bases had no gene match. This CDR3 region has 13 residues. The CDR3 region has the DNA TGCGCCAGCAGCGAGGGACTATGGGGGACCCAGTACTTC. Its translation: CASSEGLWGTQYF.

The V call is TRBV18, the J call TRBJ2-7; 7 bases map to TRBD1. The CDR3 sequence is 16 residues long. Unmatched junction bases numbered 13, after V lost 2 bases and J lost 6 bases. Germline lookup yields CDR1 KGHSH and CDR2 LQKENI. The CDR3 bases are TGTGCCAGCTCACCATATTCGACAACAGGGGCAGGCGAGCAGTACTTC. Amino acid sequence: CASSPYSTTGAGEQYF.

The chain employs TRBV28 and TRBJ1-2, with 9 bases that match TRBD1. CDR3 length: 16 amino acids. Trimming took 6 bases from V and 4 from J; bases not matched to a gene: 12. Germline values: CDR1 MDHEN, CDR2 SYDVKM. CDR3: CASSHIQYRGPYGYTF. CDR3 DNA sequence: TGTGCCAGCAGCCACATACAATACAGGGGGCCCTATGGCTACACCTTC.

CDR3 bases: TGTGCCAGCAGTGGGGACAGGGCACGGACGCGGATCACCGGGGAGCTGTTTTTT. Translating it yields CASSGDRARTRITGELFF. V is TRBV7-8 and J is TRBJ2-2; TRBD1 aligns across 9 bases. The germline V gene has CDR1 SGHVS and CDR2 FQNEAQ. The ends lost 6 bases at V and 4 bases at J; junction bases unmatched: 15. The CDR3 length is 18 residues.

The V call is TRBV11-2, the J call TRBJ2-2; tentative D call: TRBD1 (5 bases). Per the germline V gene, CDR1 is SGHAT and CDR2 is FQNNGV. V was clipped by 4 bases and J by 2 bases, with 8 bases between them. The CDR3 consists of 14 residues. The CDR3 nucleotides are TGTGCCAGCAGCTCCGACAGCAACACCGGGGAGCTGTTTTTT. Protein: CASSSDSNTGELFF.

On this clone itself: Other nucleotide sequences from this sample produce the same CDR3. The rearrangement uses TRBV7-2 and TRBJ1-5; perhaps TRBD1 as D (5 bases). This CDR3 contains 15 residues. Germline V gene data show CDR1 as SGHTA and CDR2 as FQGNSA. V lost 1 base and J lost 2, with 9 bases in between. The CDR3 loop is CASSLGRAGNQPQHF. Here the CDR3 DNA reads TGTGCCAGCAGCTTAGGCAGGGCCGGCAATCAGCCCCAGCATTTT.

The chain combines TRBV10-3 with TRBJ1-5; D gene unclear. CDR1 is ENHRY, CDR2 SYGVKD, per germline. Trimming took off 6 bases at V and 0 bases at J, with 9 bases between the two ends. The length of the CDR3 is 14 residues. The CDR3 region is CAISPSTSNQPQHF. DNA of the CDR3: TGTGCCATCAGCCCCAGTACTAGCAATCAGCCCCAGCATTTT.

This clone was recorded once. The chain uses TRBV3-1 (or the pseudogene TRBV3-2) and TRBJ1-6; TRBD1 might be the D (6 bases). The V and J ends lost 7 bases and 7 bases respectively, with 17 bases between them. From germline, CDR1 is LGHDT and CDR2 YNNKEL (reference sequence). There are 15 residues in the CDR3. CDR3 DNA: TGTGCCAGCAACCTAAGACAGGAAAGAAATTCACCCCTCCACTTT. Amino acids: CASNLRQERNSPLHF.

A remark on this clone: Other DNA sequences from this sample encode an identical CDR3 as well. CDR3 sequence: CASSPPATRETQYF. The CDR3 coding sequence is TGTGCCAGCTCACCACCCGCCACTCGGGAGACCCAGTACTTC. This sequence joins TRBV18 and TRBJ2-5; D is uncertain. The CDR3 length is 14 residues. Per germline, CDR1 KGHSH and CDR2 LQKENI. Trimming removed 0 bases at V and 5 bases at J, with 10 bases between.